The 4 T cell receptor beta chains reported below all come from one sample, sequenced in a study of T cells in Graves' hyperthyroidism and ophthalmopathy. RNA transcripts provided the source from which TCR beta CDR3 regions were amplified. Using the HTBI primer set, a first-round RT-PCR was run on the TCR CDR3. TCRdb passed the multiplex PCR reads through MiXCR, listing each CDR3 protein once. The sample consists of some 500,000 distinct CDR3 sequences, approximately 15% of them appearing once. Sequencing was done on a sample of blood. Receptors originate from a woman aged 18-29 years with Graves' hyperthyroidism.

This clonotype was found many times. The chain carries TRBV6-1 and TRBJ2-1, with 7 bases aligning to TRBD1. Germline CDR1 is MNHNS and CDR2 is SASEGT. The V gene end was trimmed by 4 bases and the J gene end by 2 bases; junction bases not matched to a gene: 2. The CDR3 is 14 residues long. The CDR3 DNA follows: TGTGCCAGCAGTGGGCAGGGGGCCTACAATGAGCAGTTCTTC. Translated: CASSGQGAYNEQFF.

This clonotype was seen more than once but under ten times. Germline and junction disagree at one end, which may indicate a read error. This chain links TRBV11-3 with TRBJ1-1; D gene unclear. The CDR3 runs 16 residues. Germline CDR1 reads SGHNT; CDR2 reads YENEEA. In DNA, the CDR3 is TGTGCTAGCAGCTTAGATGCCCGGTCCCCGAGCACTGAAGCTTCCTTT. Protein product: CASSLDARSPSTEASF.

In this sample, this clonotype turned up many times. The V and J genes are TRBV7-9 and TRBJ1-1; D is unresolved. Germline CDR1 is SEHNR and CDR2 is FQNEAQ (reference sequence). V gave up 2 bases and J gave up 0 bases, with 4 bases separating them. This CDR3 is 13 amino acids long. CDR3 nucleotide sequence: TGTGCCAGCAGCTTATTGATGAACACTGAAGCTTTCTTT. As protein: CASSLLMNTEAFF.

This clonotype has just a few counts. This chain uses TRBV6-1 with TRBJ1-6; D is possibly TRBD1 (5 bases). This CDR3 is 15 amino acids long. Trimming cost V 3 bases and J 4 bases, with 10 bases left between them. In germline, CDR1 is MNHNS, CDR2 SASEGT. The CDR3 region is CASSEDTAYNSPLHF. The CDR3 bases are TGTGCCAGCAGTGAGGACACAGCTTATAATTCACCCCTCCACTTT.